This TCR beta chain appears in the sequencing data of a study of OX40 agonist ivuxolimab in advanced cancers. The germline gives CDR1 MNHEY, CDR2 SMNVEV (reference sequence). The V and J ends lost 7 bases and 7 bases respectively, with 10 bases between them. The CDR3 has 11 residues. Study-wide points: Both blood CD4+ and CD8+ T cells showed clonal growth by week 6 at 0.1 to 3.0 mg/kg.

The method was immunoSEQ multiplex PCR; TCRdb's version includes in-frame clones alone and lacks a portion of them. Here the sample spans about 96,000 clones, 84% being singletons. This clone came up a few times. What it binds is unknown. The clonotype originates from an adult with an advanced solid tumor such as melanoma, head and neck, liver or kidney cancer. Material: CD4+ or CD8+ T cells sorted from blood, obtained in a trial of the OX40 agonist ivuxolimab. J is TRBJ1-2 and V is TRBV27; D gene unclear. CDR3: CASIVLSGYTF. CDR3 bases: TGTGCCAGCATCGTCCTAAGTGGCTACACCTTC.